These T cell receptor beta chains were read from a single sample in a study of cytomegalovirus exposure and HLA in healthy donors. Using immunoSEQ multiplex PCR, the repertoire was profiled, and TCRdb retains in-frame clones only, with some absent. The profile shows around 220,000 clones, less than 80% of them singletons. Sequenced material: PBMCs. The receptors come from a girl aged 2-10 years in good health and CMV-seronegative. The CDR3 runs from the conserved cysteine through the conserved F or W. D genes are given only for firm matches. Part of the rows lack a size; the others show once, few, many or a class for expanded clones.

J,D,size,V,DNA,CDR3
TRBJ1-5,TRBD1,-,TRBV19,TGTGCCAGTAGTGTACAGGGGGTAAGACAGCCCCAGCATTTT,CASSVQGVRQPQHF
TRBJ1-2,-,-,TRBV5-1,TGCGCCAGCAGCCCTACAGGGTTTGGCGGCTACACCTTC,CASSPTGFGGYTF
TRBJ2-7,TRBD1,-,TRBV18,TGTGCCAGCTCATTGACAGGGCAGAGCGAGCAGTACTTC,CASSLTGQSEQYF
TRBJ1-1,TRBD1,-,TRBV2,TGTGCCAGCATACCGGGACAGGGTCGGGCCACTGAAGCTTTCTTT,CASIPGQGRATEAFF
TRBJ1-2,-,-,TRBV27,TGTGCCAGCAGTTTACAGGGGCGGACTAACTATGGCTACACCTTC,CASSLQGRTNYGYTF
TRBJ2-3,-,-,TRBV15,TGTGCCACCAGCGGTCTAGAGGTGGGAGATACGCAGTATTTT,CATSGLEVGDTQYF
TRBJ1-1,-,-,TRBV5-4,TGTGCCAGCAGCTTGGAAGTGGGGGGTTCTGAAGCTTTCTTT,CASSLEVGGSEAFF
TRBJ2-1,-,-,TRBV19,TGTGCCAGTAGTATAACAGGGAACACGTACAATGAGCAGTTCTTC,CASSITGNTYNEQFF
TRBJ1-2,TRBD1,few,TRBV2,TGTGCCAGCAGCGGGGACAGCCTCTATGGCTACACCTTC,CASSGDSLYGYTF
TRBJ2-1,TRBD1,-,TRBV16,TGTGCCAGCAGCCAATTAGGGACAGGAGGGTATTCCTACAATGAGCAGTTCTTC,CASSQLGTGGYSYNEQFF
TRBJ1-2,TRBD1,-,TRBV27,TGTGCCAGCAGTTTAACCCCGACAGGGGGAAACTATGGCTACACCTTC,CASSLTPTGGNYGYTF
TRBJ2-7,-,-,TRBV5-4,TGTGCCAGCAGCTTGGTGGCAGGCGCAACCTACGAGCAGTACTTC,CASSLVAGATYEQYF
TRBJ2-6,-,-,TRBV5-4,TGTGCCAGCAGCTCACAGAACGTCCTGACTTTC,CASSSQNVLTF
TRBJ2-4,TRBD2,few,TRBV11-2,TGTGCCAGCAGCTCCAACCCCGGGACTAGCAGCAAAAACATTCAGTACTTC,CASSSNPGTSSKNIQYF
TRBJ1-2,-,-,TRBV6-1,TGTGCCAGCACCTCAGGGAACTATGGCTACACCTTC,CASTSGNYGYTF
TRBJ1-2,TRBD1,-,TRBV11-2,TGTGCCAGCAGCTTAGGATGGGACAGGCCCCTCGGAGGCTACACCTTC,CASSLGWDRPLGGYTF
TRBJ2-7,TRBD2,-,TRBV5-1,TGCGCCAGCAGCTTGGAGGGGACTAGAACCTACGAGCAGTACTTC,CASSLEGTRTYEQYF
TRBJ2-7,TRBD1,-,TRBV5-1,TGCGCCAGCAGCTCGACCCGAACTTGGACAGGGGGCTACGAGCAGTACTTC,CASSSTRTWTGGYEQYF
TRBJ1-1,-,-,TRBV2,TGTGCCAGAGGTAGGGGGTGGAACACTGAAGCTTTCTTT,CARGRGWNTEAFF
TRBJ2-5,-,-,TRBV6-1,TGTGCCAGCAGTGAAAGGCCCTCGGGCGGGGTACAAGAGACCCAGTACTTC,CASSERPSGGVQETQYF
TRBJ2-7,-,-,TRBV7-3,TGTGCCAGCAGCTTATATCGGGGGGCGGAGACTGAGGATTACTTC,CASSLYRGAETEDYF
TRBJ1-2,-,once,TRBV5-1,TGCGCCAGCAGCTCAACAGGAAGTACTAACTATGGCTACACCTTC,CASSSTGSTNYGYTF
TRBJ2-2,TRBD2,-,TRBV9,TGTGCCAGCAGCTCGACTAGCGGCATTACCGGGGAGCTGTTTTTT,CASSSTSGITGELFF
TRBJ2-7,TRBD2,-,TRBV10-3,TGTGCCATCATGGGGGGGACTGGGGAGCAGTACTTC,CAIMGGTGEQYF
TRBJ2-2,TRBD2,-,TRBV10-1,TGCGCCAGCAGTGAGGGCCTAGCGGGGGGCCCGACCGGGGAGCTGTTTTTT,CASSEGLAGGPTGELFF
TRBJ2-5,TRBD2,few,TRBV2,TGTGCCAGCTCACGCGATCGGGGGGATCAAGAGACCCAGTACTTC,CASSRDRGDQETQYF
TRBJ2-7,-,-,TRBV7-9,TGTGCCAGCAGCTTACCTCGGGGAGAGCAGTACTTC,CASSLPRGEQYF
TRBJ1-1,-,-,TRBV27,TGTGCCAGCGGATTCAGGGGCACTGAAGCTTTCTTT,CASGFRGTEAFF
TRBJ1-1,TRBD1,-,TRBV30,TGTGCCTGTCGGGACAGGGGGCGGTGGACTGAAGCTTTCTTT,CACRDRGRWTEAFF
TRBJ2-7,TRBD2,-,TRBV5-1,TGCGCCAGCCGGACTAGCGCGGCCTACGAGCAGTACTTC,CASRTSAAYEQYF
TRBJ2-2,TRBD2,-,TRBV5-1,TGCGCCAGCAGCGAATGGACTAGCGGGGGACTAAACACCGGGGAGCTGTTTTTT,CASSEWTSGGLNTGELFF
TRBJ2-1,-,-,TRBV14,TGTGCCAGCAGCCCCAGGGGATCCAATGAGCAGTTCTTC,CASSPRGSNEQFF
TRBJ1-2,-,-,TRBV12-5,TGTGCTAGTGGAACTGGGACTTACTATGGCTACACCTTC,CASGTGTYYGYTF
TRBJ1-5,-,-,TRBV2,TGTGCCAGCAGCCCAGACAGCGATCAGCCCCAGCATTTT,CASSPDSDQPQHF
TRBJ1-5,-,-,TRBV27,TGTGCCAGCAGTTTTATCGGAGAGGGTCAGCCCCAGCATTTT,CASSFIGEGQPQHF
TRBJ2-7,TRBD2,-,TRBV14,TGTGCCAGCAGCCAATTAAGACTAGCGGGAGAGTGGGAGCAGTACTTC,CASSQLRLAGEWEQYF
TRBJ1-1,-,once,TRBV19,TGTGCCAGTACCCTGCCGGGGTGGAGCACTGAAGCTTTCTTT,CASTLPGWSTEAFF
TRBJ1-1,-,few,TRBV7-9,TGTGCCAGCAGCTTGCCCCCGGAAAAGGCCATCGGGGCTGAAGCTTTCTTT,CASSLPPEKAIGAEAFF
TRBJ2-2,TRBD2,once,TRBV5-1,TGCGCCAGCAAAATTAGCGGGGGGTATTCCGGGGAGCTGTTTTTT,CASKISGGYSGELFF
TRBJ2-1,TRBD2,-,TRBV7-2,TGTGCCAGCAGCCGACGCGGGGGGGGAGGCGGTGGCAATGAGCAGTTCTTC,CASSRRGGGGGGNEQFF
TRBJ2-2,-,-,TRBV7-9,TGTGCCAGTCAGGATGGTATACGGGGGAACACCGGGGAGCTGTTTTTT,CASQDGIRGNTGELFF
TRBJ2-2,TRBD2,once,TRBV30,TGTGCCTGGGGGTTCAGCAGGACTAGCGGAAACACCGGGGAGCTGTTTTTT,CAWGFSRTSGNTGELFF